This T cell receptor beta chain was retrieved from a study of blood T cell repertoires in COVID-19. Study context: Samples taken during acute and convalescent COVID-19 were collected in the United States, Italy and Spain.

As originally analysed: Estimation of nucleated cell counts was performed using reference gene primer amplification. The repertoire was sequenced with immunoSEQ multiplex PCR; TCRdb's copy has only in-frame clones and lacks some. The V and J calls and the clone size are those of that table, but D and trimming were determined from the DNA. The sample lists approximately 70,000 clones, 75% to 95% occurring once. The CDR3 totals 18 residues. Losses at the gene ends were 0 bases for V and 3 bases for J; bases not matched to a gene: 13. Germline V gene lookup returns CDR1 SGHRS and CDR2 YFSETQ. The sample taken for sequencing was peripheral blood. The chain joins TRBV5-1 to TRBJ1-1; TRBD1 matches 8 bases. This TCR was sampled from a human donor with active COVID-19. The donor label of this sample is uncertain. DNA for the CDR3: TGCGCCAGCAGCTTGGAAGATCCGGACAGGGATTATCACACTGAAGCTTTCTTT. It yields the protein CASSLEDPDRDYHTEAFF.